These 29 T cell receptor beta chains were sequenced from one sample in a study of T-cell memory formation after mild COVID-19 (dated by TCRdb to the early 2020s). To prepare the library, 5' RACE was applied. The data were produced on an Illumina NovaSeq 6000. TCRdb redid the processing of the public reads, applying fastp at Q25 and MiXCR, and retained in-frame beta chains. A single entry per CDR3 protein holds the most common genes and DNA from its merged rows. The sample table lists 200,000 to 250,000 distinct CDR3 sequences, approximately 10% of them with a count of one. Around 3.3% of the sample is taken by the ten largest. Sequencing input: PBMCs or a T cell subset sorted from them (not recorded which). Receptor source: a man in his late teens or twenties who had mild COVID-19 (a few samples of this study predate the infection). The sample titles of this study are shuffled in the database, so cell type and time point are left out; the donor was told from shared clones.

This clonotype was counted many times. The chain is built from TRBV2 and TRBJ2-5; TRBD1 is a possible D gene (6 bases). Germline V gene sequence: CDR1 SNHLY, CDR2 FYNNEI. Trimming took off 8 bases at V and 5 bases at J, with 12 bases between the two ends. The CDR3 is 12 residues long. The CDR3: CASSFTGETQYF. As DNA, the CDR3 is TGTGCCAGCTCCTTCACAGGGGAGACCCAGTACTTC.

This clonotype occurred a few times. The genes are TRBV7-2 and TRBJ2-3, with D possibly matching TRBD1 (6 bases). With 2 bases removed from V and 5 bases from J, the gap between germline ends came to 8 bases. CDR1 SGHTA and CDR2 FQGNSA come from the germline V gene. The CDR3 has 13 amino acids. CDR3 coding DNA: TGTGCCAGCAGCTTAAAGGGGGTAGATACGCAGTATTTT. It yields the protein CASSLKGVDTQYF. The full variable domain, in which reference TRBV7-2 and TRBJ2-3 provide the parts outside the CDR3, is GAGVSQSPSNKVTEKGKDVELRCDPISGHTALYWYRQSLGQGLEFLIYFQGNSAPDKSGLPSDRFSAERTGGSVSTLTIQRTQQEDSAVYLCASSLKGVDTQYFGPGTRLTVL.

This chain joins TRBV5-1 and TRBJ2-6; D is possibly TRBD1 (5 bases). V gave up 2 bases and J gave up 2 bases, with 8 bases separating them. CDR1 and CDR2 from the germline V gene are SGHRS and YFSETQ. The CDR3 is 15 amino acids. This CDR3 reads CASSLQVPGANVLTF. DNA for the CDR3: TGCGCCAGCAGCTTACAGGTCCCTGGGGCCAACGTCCTGACTTTC.

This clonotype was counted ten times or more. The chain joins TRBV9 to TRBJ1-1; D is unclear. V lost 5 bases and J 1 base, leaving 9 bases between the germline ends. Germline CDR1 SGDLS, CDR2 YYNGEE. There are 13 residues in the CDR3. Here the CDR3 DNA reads TGTGCCAGCAGTCGCCGCGGGAACACTGAAGCTTTCTTT. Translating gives CASSRRGNTEAFF.

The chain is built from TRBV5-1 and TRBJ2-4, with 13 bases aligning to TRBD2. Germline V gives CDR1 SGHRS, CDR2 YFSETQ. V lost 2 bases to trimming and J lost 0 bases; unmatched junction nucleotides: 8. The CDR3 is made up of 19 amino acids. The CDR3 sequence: CASSFGGRTSGGAKNIQYF. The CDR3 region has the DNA TGCGCCAGCAGCTTCGGGGGCAGGACTAGCGGGGGAGCCAAAAACATTCAGTACTTC.

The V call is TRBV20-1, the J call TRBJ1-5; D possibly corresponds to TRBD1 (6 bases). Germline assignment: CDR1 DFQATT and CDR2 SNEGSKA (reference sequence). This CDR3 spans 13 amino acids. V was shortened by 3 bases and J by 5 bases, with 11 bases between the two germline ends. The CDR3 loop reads CSASPQGYQPQHF. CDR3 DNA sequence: TGCAGTGCTAGTCCTCAGGGGTATCAGCCCCAGCATTTT.

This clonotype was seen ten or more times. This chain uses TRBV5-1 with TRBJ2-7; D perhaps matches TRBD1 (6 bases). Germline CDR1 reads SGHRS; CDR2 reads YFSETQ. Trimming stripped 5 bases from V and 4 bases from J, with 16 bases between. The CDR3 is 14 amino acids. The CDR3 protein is CASRVGDTTYEQYV. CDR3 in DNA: TGCGCCAGCAGGGTAGGGGACACCACGTACGAGCAGTACGTC.

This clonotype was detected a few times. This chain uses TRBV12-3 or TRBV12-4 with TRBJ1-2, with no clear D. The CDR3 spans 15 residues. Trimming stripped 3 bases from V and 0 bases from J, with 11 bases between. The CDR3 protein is CASSFGNGANYGYTF. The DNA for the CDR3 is TGTGCCAGCAGTTTTGGGAACGGAGCTAACTATGGCTACACCTTC.

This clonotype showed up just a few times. The CDR3 bases are TGTGCCAGCAGCTCGGTACTTGGGGCCAACGTCCTGACTTTC. Translated: CASSSVLGANVLTF. This chain joins TRBV9 and TRBJ2-6; D call uncertain. Germline V CDR1 and CDR2: SGDLS, YYNGEE. This CDR3 is built from 14 residues. V shed 4 bases and J shed 3 bases, with 8 bases lying between them.

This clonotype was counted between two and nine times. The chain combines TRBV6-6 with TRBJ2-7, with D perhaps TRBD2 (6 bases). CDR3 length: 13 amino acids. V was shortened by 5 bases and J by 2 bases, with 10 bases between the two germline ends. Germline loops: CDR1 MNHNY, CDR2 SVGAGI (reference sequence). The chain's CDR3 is CASSKPGAYEQYF. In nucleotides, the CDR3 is TGTGCCAGCAGTAAGCCGGGGGCCTACGAGCAGTACTTC.

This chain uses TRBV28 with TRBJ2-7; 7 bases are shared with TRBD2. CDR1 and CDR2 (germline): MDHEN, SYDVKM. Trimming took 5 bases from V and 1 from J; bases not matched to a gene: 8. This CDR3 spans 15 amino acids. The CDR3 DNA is TGTGCCAGCAGTCCCCTAGCGGAGGGATCCTACGAGCAGTACGTC. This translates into CASSPLAEGSYEQYV.

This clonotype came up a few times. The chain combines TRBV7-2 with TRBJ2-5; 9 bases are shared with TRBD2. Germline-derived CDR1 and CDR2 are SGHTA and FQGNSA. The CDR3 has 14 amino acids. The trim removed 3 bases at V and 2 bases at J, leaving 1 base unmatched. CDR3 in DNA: TGTGCCAGCAGCTTCCTAGCGGGGCAAGAGACCCAGTACTTC. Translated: CASSFLAGQETQYF. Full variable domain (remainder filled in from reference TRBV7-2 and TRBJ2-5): GAGVSQSPSNKVTEKGKDVELRCDPISGHTALYWYRQSLGQGLEFLIYFQGNSAPDKSGLPSDRFSAERTGGSVSTLTIQRTQQEDSAVYLCASSFLAGQETQYFGPGTRLLVL.

The CDR3 nucleotides read TGTGCCAGCGTTGGGGGGGGTACAGGAAACACCATATATTTT. Translating gives CASVGGGTGNTIYF. The V call is TRBV6-6, the J call TRBJ1-3; maybe TRBD1 (5 bases). CDR1 MNHNY and CDR2 SVGAGI come from the germline V gene (reference sequence). V was shortened by 8 bases and J by 4 bases, with 15 bases between the two germline ends. The CDR3 contains 14 residues.

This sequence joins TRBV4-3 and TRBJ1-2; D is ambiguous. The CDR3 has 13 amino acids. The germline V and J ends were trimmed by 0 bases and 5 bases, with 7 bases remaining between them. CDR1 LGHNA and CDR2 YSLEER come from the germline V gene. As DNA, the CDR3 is TGCGCCAGCAGCCAAGATGGGGAGTATGGCTACACCTTC. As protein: CASSQDGEYGYTF.

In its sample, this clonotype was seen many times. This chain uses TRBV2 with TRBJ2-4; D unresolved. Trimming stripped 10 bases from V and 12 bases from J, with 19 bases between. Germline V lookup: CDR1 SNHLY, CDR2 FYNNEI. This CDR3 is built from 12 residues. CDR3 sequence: CAIALTETTQYF. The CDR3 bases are TGTGCCATCGCTCTTACGGAGACAACTCAGTACTTC.

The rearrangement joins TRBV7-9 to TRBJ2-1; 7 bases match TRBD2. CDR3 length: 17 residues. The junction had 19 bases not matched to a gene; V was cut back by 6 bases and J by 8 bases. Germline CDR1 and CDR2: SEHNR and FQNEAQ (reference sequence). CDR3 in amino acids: CASSSDPDFPGGDEQFF. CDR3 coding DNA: TGTGCCAGCAGTTCAGACCCGGACTTCCCGGGGGGTGATGAGCAGTTCTTC. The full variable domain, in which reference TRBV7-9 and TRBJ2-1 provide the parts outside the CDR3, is DTGVSQNPRHKITKRGQNVTFRCDPISEHNRLYWYRQTLGQGPEFLTYFQNEAQLEKSRLLSDRFSAERPKGSFSTLEIQRTEQGDSAMYLCASSSDPDFPGGDEQFFGPGTRLTVL.

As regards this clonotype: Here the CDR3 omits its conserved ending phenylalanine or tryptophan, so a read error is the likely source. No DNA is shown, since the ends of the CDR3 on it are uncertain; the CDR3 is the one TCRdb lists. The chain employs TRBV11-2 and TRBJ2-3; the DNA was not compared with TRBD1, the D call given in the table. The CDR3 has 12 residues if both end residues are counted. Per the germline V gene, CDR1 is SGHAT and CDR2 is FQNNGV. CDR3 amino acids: CASSLGWGAVGI.

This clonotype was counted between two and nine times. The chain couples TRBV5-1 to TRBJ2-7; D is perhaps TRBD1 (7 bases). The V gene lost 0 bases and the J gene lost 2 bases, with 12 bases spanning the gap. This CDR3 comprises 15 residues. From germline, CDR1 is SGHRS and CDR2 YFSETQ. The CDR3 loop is CASSLGGDSAYEQYV. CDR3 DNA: TGCGCCAGCAGCTTGGGGGGGGACAGCGCCTACGAGCAGTACGTC.

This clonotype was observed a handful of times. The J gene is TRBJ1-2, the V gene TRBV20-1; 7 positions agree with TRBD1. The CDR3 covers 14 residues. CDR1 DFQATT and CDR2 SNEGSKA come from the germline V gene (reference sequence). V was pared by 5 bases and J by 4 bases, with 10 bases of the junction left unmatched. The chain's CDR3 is CSASTGTVTYGYTF. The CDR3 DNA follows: TGCAGTGCTTCAACCGGGACAGTTACCTATGGCTACACCTTC.

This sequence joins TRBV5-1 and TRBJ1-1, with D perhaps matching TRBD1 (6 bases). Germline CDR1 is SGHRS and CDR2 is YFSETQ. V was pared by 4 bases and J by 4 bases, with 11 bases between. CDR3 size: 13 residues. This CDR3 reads CASSEQGVTEAFF. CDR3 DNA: TGCGCCAGCAGCGAACAGGGAGTCACTGAAGCTTTCTTT.

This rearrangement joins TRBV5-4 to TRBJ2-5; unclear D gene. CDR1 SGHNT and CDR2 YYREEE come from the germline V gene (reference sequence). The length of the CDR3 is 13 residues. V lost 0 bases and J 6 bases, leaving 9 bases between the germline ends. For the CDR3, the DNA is TGTGCCAGCAGCTTGGTTGCAGTAAAGACCCAGTACTTC. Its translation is CASSLVAVKTQYF.

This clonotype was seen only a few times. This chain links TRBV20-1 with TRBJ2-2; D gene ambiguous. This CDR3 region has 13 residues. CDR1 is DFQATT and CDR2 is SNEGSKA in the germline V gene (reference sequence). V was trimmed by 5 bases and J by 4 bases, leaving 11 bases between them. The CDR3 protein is CSAPSGSTGELFF. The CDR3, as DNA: TGCAGTGCTCCGTCCGGCTCCACCGGGGAGCTGTTTTTT.

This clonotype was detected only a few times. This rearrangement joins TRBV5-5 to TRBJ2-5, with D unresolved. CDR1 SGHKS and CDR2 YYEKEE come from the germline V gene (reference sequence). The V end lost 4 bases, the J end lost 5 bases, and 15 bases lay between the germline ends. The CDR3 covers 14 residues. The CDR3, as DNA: TGTGCCAGCAGCCTACCATATTCGCTTGAGACCCAGTACTTC. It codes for CASSLPYSLETQYF.

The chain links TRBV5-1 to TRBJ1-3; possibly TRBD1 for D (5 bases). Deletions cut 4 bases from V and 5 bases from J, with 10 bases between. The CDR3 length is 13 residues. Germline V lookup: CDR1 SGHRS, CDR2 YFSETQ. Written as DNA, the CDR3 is TGCGCCAGCAGCCCCGGGACCAGAAACACCATATATTTT. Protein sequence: CASSPGTRNTIYF.

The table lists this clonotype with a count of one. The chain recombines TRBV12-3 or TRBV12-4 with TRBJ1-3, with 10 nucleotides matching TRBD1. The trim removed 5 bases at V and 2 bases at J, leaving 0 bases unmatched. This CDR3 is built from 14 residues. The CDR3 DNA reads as TGTGCCAGCAGTGGGACAGGGGCTGGAAACACCATATATTTT. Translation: CASSGTGAGNTIYF.

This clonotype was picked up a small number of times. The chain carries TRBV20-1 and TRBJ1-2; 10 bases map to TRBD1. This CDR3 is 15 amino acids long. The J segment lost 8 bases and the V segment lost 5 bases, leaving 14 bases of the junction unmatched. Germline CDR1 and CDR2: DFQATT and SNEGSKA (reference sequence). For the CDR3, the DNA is TGCAGTGCTCGCCTCACCGACAGGGGGCGAGGGGGCTACACCTTC. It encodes CSARLTDRGRGGYTF.

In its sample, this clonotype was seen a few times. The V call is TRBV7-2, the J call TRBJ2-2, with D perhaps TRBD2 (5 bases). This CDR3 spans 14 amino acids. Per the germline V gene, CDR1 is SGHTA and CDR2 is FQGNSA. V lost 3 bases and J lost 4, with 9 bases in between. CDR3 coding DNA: TGTGCCAGCAGCTTTACGGGAATCACCGGGGAGCTGTTTTTT. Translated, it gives CASSFTGITGELFF. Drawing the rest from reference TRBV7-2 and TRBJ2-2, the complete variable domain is GAGVSQSPSNKVTEKGKDVELRCDPISGHTALYWYRQSLGQGLEFLIYFQGNSAPDKSGLPSDRFSAERTGGSVSTLTIQRTQQEDSAVYLCASSFTGITGELFFGEGSRLTVL.

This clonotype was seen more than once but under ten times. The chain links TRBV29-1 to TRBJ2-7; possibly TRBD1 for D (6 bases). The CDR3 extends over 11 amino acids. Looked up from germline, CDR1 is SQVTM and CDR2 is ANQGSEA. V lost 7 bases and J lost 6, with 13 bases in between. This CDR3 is CSGFRGVEQYF. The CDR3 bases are TGCAGCGGGTTCAGGGGTGTCGAGCAGTACTTC.

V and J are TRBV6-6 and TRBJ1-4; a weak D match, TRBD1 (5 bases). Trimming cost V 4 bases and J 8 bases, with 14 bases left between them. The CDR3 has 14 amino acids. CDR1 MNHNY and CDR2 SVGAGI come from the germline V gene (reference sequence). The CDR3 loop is CASSSWSQVEKLFF. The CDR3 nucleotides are TGTGCCAGCAGTTCCTGGTCACAGGTCGAAAAACTGTTTTTT.